This T cell receptor (beta chain) was identified in a study of shared clonotypes between healthy human individuals (dated by TCRdb to the early 2020s). About the full investigation: The cohort included three men and a couple of women between 18 and 49 years of age. Each donor's leukapheresis produced roughly between roughly 0.85 and 10 billion PBMCs. For each donor, three plates each were used for CD4 naive and CD4 memory, two plates were used for CD8 naive, and one plate was used for CD8 memory. To estimate repertoire size and how much clonotype sharing occurs between individuals, the study deeply sequenced the blood TCR repertoires of several healthy adults. To increase sequencing depth and limit assay-specific biases, different laboratories used diverse techniques to prepare libraries and sequence TCR repertoires.

TCR CDR3 regions were amplified from genomic DNA by multiplex PCR using the deep immunoSEQ assay. Genomic DNA extracted from each cell subset was distributed evenly over all wells of several immunoSEQ 96-well plates, and each plate served as one replicate. Each replicate PCR for sorted subsets received roughly 200 ng genomic DNA, equal to about 30,000 T cell genomes. Purified libraries were quantified with a Qubit 3.0 fluorometer, sized on a Bioanalyzer 2100, and re-quantified with the KAPA Library Quantification kit. A separate single-read 150-cycle Illumina NextSeq 550 flow cell was used to sequence each immunoSEQ 96-well plate. In the source study's methods: The immunoSEQ output contained only junctional sequences without quality scores, so filtering could not match that applied to full-length reads. To assign V/J genes and CDR3, sequences were annotated using PyIR, a Python wrapper for IgBLAST v1.9, with IMGT germline references. Reads were filtered out if the reads had weak V/J assignments (E-value above 1e-6), no CDR3, stop codons, out-of-frame junctions, or ambiguous translated residues. V3J clonotypes were defined as sequences sharing the same inferred V gene, J gene, and CDR3 amino acid sequence. Percentage overlap between repertoires was computed as shared unique clonotypes divided by the size of the smaller repertoire. Repertoire richness was assessed with RTK rarefaction, the Chao1 estimator, and Recon v2.1 estimates of unobserved clonotypes. Generation probabilities for all TCRbeta clonotypes obtained by the gDNA method from four donors were computed using OLGA. Not all clones reach the TCRdb copy of this immuneACCESS table, which keeps in-frame sequences only. Checked studies attribute under half of the gap to unresolved V genes and leave the rest unexplained. That table supplies the V and J calls and clone size; D and trimming were determined from the DNA. This sample holds approximately 2,000,000 clones; approximately 90% were observed only once. The ten largest make up more than 0.35% of the sample.

From V the trimming removes 2 bases and from J it removes 4 bases, while the gene matches leave 5 bases of the junction unaccounted for. The germline V gene encodes CDR1 SGHTA and CDR2 FQGNSA. The cysteine opens and the phenylalanine closes a CDR3 of 15 amino acids. Of the read, only the CDR3 DNA is kept; its 45 bases are in frame from base 1. The donors were healthy, HIV-negative adults with no recently reported acute infections or vaccinations. Every donor was a Caucasian adult living in Nashville, Tennessee, USA. Magnetic negative selection was used to enrich CD4+ T cells, after which naive cells were positively selected on CD45RA and the negative fraction became the memory subset. Blood was collected by leukapheresis, and PBMCs were isolated by Ficoll-Histopaque density gradient centrifugation and then cryopreserved in liquid nitrogen vapor phase. Purity and quantity of every magnetically sorted T cell population were checked by analytical flow cytometry. Genomic DNA was isolated from each sorted fraction and quantified by UV absorbance on a Nanodrop 2000c.

Note on this clone: The antigen it binds to is not known. Base qualities are not at hand, and no much larger clone is one base apart.

Overall study results and their limits: Because the study included a small number of donors, the genetic and exposure-history diversity represented was limited. Compared with non-shared clonotypes, the clonotypes found in all four sorted-subset donors had higher generation probabilities. Sampling was restricted to blood, and TCR repertoires in tissue are likely to differ from TCR repertoires in blood. When a handful of donors were compared, the shared fraction of clonotypes was around 4.6% for naive CD4, approximately 3.3% for naive CD8, more than 2% for memory CD4, and about 0.36% for memory CD8. Rarefaction of sorted-subset datasets indicated incomplete sequencing despite the large sequencing depth. Pairwise subsampling indicated that sequencing depth was expected to affect the degree of clonotype sharing among donors. Naive subsets generally had larger estimated clonotype richness than memory subsets did.

The rearrangement joined TRBV7-2 to TRBJ1-2, and TRBD1 aligns with 9 junction nucleotides. This TCR was sampled from a man aged 18 to 35 in good health. Some clones in this sample may be carry-over from other donors' samples. Sequenced input: naive CD4+ T cells from PBMCs. Taken with the paper, the label for cell subset or site translates to: CD45RA+ positively selected. The DNA reads as follows: TGTGCCAGCAGCTTAAACAGGGGGCCGAGCTATGGCTACACCTTC. The encoded protein is CASSLNRGPSYGYTF.